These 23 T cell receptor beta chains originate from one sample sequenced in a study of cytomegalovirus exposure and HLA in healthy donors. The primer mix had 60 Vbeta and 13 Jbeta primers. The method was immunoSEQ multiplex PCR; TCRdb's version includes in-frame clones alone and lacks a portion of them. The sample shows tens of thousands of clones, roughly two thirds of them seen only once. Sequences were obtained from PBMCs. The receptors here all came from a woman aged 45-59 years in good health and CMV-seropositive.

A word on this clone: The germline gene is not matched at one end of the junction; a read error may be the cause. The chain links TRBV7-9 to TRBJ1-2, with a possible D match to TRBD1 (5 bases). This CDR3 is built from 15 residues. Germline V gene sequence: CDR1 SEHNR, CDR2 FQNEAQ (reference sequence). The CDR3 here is CSSSLGAGETYGYTF. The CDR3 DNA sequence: TGTTCCAGCAGCTTAGGGGCGGGGGAGACCTATGGCTACACCTTC.

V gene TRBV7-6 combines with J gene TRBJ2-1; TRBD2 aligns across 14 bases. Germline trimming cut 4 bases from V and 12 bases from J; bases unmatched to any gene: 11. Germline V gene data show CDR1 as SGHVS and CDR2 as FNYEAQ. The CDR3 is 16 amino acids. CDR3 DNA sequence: TGTGCCAGCAGCTCTGGACTAGCGGGGGGTAGTGGACGGCAGTTCTTC. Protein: CASSSGLAGGSGRQFF.

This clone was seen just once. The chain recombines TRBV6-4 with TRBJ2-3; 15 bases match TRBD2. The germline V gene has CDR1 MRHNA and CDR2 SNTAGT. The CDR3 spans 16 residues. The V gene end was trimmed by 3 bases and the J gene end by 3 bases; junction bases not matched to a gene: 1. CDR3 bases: TGTGCCAGCAGTGAAGGGACTAGCGGGGGGACAGATACGCAGTATTTT. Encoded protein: CASSEGTSGGTDTQYF.

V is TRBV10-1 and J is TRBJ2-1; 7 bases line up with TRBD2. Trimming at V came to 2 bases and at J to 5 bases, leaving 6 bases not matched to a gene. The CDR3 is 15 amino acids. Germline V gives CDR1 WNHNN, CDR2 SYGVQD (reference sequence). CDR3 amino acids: CASSEGASGNNEQFF. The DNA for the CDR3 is TGCGCCAGCAGTGAGGGGGCTAGCGGAAACAATGAGCAGTTCTTC.

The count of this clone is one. The CDR3 DNA reads TGTGCCAGCAGCTTGTCAGCGGGGCAAGAGACCCAGTACTTC. Encoded protein: CASSLSAGQETQYF. The gene calls are TRBV7-9 and TRBJ2-5; the match to TRBD2 covers 7 bases. Germline V gene lookup returns CDR1 SEHNR and CDR2 FQNEAQ (reference sequence). Germline trimming cut 3 bases from V and 2 bases from J; bases unmatched to any gene: 3. The CDR3 is 14 residues long.

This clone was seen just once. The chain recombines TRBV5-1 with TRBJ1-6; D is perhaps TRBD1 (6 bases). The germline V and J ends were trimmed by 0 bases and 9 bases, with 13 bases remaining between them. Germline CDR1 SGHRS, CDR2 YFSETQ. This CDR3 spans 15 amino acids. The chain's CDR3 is CASSLGAGAGSPLHF. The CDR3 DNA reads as TGCGCCAGCAGCTTGGGGGCAGGGGCAGGTTCACCCCTCCACTTT.

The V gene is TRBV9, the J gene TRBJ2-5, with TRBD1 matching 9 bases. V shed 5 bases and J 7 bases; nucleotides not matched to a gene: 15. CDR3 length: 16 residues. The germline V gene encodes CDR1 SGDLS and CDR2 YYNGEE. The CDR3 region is CASSKGVTGGVVTQYF. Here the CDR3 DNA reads TGTGCCAGCAGTAAAGGGGTTACAGGGGGCGTTGTGACCCAGTACTTC.

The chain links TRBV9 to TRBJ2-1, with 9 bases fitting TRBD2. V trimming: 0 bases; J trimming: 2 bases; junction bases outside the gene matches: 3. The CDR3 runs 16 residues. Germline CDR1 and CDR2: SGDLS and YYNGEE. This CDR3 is CASSVEGGGAYNEQFF. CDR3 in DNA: TGTGCCAGCAGCGTAGAGGGCGGGGGGGCCTACAATGAGCAGTTCTTC.

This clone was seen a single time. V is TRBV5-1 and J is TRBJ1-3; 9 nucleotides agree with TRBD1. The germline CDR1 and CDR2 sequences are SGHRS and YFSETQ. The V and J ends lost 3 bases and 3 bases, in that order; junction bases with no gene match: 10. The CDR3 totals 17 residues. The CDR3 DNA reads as TGCGCCAGCAGCTCGCTACCACAGGGGGCGCATGGAAACACCATATATTTT. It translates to CASSSLPQGAHGNTIYF.

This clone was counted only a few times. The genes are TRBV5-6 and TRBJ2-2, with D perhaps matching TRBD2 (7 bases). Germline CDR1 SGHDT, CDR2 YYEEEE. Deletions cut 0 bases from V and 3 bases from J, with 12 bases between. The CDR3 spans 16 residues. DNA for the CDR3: TGTGCCAGCAGCTTGGCTCGGGGGGCGGACACCGGGGAGCTGTTTTTT. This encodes CASSLARGADTGELFF.

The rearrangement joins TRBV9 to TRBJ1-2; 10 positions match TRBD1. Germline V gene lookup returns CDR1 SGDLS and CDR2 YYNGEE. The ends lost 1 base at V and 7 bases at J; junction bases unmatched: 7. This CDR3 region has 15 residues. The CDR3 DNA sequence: TGTGCCAGCAGCGTAACCGGGACAGGGGATGTTGGCTACACCTTC. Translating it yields CASSVTGTGDVGYTF.

The DNA for the CDR3 is TGCAGCGTAGCTCGGACAGGATACTACGAGCAGTACTTC. Translated: CSVARTGYYEQYF. This sequence joins TRBV29-1 and TRBJ2-7, with 7 bases matching TRBD1. The length of the CDR3 is 13 residues. Germline V gives CDR1 SQVTM, CDR2 ANQGSEA. The junction had 8 bases not matched to a gene; V was cut back by 6 bases and J by 3 bases.

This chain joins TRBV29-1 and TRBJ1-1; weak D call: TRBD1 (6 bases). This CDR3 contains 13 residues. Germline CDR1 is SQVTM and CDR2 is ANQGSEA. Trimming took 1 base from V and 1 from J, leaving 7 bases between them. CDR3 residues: CSVEGTANTEAFF. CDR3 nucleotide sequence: TGCAGCGTTGAAGGGACAGCGAACACTGAAGCTTTCTTT.

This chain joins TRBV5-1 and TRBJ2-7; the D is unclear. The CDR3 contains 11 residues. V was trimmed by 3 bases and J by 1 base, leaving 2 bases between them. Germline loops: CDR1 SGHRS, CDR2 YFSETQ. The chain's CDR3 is CASSSSYEQYF. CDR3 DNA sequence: TGCGCCAGCAGCTCTTCCTACGAGCAGTACTTC.

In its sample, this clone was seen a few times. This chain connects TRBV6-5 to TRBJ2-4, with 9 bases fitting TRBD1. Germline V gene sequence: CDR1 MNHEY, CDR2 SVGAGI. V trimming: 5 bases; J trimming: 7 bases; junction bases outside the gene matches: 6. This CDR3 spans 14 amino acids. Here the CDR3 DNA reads TGTGCCAGCAGTACTCGACAGGGGGTGAACATTCAGTACTTC. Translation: CASSTRQGVNIQYF.

The CDR3 loop reads CASSFTGTGATDTQYF. CDR3 nucleotide sequence: TGCGCCAGCAGCTTTACCGGGACAGGGGCCACAGATACGCAGTATTTT. The V and J genes are TRBV5-1 and TRBJ2-3; 10 bases line up with TRBD1. This CDR3 contains 16 residues. Germline V gives CDR1 SGHRS, CDR2 YFSETQ. J gave up 2 bases and V 2 bases, and 5 bases lay outside the gene matches.

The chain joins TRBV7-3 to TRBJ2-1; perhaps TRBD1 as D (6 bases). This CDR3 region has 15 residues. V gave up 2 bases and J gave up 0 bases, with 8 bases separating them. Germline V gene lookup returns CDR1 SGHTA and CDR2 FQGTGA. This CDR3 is CASSLYRDSYNEQFF. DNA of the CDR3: TGTGCCAGCAGCTTATACAGGGACTCCTACAATGAGCAGTTCTTC.

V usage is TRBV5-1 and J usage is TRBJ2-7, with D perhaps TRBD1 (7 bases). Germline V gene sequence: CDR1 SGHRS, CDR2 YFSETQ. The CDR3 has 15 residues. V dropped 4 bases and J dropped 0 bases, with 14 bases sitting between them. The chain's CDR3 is CASSPAGGTSYEQYF. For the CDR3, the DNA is TGCGCCAGCAGCCCCGCAGGGGGGACCTCCTACGAGCAGTACTTC.

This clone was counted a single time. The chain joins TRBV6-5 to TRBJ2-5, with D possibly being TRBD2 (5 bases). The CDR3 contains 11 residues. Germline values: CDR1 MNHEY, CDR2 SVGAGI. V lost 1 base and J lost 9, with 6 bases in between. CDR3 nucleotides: TGTGCCAGCAGTTACTTCGGGGCCCAGTACTTC. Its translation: CASSYFGAQYF.

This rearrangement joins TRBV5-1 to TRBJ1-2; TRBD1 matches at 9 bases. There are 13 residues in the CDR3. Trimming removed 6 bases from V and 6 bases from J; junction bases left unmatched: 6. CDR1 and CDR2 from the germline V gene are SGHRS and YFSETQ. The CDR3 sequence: CASNTGQGNGYTF. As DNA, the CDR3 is TGCGCCAGCAACACTGGACAGGGGAATGGCTACACCTTC.

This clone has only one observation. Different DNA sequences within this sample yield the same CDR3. In DNA, the CDR3 is TGTGCCAGCAGATGGGACAGGGAGGGCTATGGCTACACCTTC. Residues: CASRWDREGYGYTF. The gene calls are TRBV2 and TRBJ1-2; 9 nucleotides line up with TRBD1. There are 14 residues in the CDR3. Germline trimming cut 6 bases from V and 4 bases from J; bases unmatched to any gene: 6. CDR1 and CDR2 (germline): SNHLY, FYNNEI.

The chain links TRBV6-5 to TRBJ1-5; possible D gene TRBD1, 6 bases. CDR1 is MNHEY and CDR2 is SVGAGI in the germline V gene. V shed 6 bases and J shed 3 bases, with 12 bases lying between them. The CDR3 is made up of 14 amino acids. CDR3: CASSEDRNNQPQHF. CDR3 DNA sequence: TGTGCCAGCAGCGAGGACAGAAACAATCAGCCCCAGCATTTT.

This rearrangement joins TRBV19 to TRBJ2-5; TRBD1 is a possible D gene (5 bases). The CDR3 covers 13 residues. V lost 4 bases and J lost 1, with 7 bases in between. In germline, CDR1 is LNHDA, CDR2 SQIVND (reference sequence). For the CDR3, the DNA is TGTGCCAGTAGTAACAGGATCCAAGAGACCCAGTACTTC. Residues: CASSNRIQETQYF.